Sequencing of this TCR beta chain was carried out in a study of CD8 T cells in Susac syndrome. V shed 6 bases and J 2 bases; nucleotides not matched to a gene: 7. CDR3 length equals 15 residues. Per the germline V gene, CDR1 is SGHAT and CDR2 is FQNNGV. It was with random hexamers that roughly 0.5 to 1 ug RNA was reverse transcribed. Across 54 Vbeta and 13 Jbeta, TCR beta CDR3 was amplified with immunoSEQ multiplex PCR. One entry per CDR3 protein results from TCRdb running MiXCR on the immunoSEQ multiplex PCR reads. The sample records about 180,000 distinct CDR3 sequences, approximately 96% being singletons.

The chain couples TRBV11-2 to TRBJ2-1, with 7 bases matching TRBD1. This TCR was sampled from a human donor with multiple sclerosis. Source material: CD4+ T cells from PBMCs. The CDR3 DNA reads as TGTGCCAGCAGACGTGACAGGGTAGCCTACAATGAGCAGTTCTTC. It translates to CASRRDRVAYNEQFF.